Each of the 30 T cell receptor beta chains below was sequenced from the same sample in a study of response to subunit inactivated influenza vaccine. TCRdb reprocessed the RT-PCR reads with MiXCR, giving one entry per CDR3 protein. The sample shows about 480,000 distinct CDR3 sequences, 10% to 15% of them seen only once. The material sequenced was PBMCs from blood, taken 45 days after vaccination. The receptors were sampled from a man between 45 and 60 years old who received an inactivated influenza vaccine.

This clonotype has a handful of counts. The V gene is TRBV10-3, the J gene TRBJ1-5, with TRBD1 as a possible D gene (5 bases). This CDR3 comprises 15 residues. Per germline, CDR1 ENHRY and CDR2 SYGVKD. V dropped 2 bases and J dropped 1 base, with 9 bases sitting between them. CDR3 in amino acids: CAISEGQGSNQPQHF. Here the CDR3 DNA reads TGTGCCATCAGTGAGGGTCAGGGAAGCAATCAGCCCCAGCATTTT.

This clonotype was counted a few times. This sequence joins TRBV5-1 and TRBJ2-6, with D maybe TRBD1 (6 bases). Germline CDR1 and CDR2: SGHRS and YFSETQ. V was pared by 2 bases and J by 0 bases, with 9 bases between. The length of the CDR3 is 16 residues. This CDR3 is CASSFTGNSGANVLTF. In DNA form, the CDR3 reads TGCGCCAGCAGCTTTACAGGGAACTCTGGGGCCAACGTCCTGACTTTC. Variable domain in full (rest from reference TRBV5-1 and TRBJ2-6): KAGVTQTPRYLIKTRGQQVTLSCSPISGHRSVSWYQQTPGQGLQFLFEYFSETQRNKGNFPGRFSGRQFSNSRSEMNVSTLELGDSALYLCASSFTGNSGANVLTFGAGSRLTVL.

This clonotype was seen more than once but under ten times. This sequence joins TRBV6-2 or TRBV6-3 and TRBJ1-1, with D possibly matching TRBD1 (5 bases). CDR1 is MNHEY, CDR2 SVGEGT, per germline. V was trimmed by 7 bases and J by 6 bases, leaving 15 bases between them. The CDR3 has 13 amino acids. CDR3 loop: CASKEGRIAEAFF. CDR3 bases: TGTGCCAGCAAAGAGGGGAGGATTGCTGAAGCTTTCTTT.

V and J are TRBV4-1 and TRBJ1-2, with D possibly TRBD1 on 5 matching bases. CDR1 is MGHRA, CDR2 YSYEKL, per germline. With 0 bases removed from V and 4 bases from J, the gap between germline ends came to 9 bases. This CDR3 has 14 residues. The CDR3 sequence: CASSQEKGPYGYTF. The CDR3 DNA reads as TGCGCCAGCAGCCAAGAAAAGGGGCCCTATGGCTACACCTTC.

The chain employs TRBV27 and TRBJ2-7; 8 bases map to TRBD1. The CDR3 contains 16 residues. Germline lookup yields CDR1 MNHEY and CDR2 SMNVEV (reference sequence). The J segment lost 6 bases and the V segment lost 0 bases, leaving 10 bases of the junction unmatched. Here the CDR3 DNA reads TGTGCCAGCAGTTTATCGATCAGGTCAGGGGGCGTCGAGCAGTACTTC. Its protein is CASSLSIRSGGVEQYF.

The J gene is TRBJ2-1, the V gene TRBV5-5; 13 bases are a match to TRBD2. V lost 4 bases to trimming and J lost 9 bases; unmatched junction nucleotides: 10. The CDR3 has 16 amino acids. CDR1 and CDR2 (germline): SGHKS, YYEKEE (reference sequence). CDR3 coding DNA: TGTGCCAGCAGCGCAGTACGGACTAGCGGGAGAGTTGAGCAGTTCTTC. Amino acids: CASSAVRTSGRVEQFF.

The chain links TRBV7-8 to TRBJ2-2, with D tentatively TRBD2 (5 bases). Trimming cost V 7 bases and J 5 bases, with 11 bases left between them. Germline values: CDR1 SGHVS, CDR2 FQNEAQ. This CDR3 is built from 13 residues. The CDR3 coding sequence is TGTGCCAGCATCCGGACTGTAACCGGGGAGCTGTTTTTT. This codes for CASIRTVTGELFF.

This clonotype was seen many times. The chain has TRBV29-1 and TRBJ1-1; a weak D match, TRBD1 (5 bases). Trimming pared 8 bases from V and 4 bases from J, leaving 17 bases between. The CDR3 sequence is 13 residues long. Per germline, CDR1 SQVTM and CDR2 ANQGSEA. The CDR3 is CSPSLRVGTEAFF. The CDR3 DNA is TGCAGCCCATCACTCAGGGTCGGCACTGAAGCTTTCTTT. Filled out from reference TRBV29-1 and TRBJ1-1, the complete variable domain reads SAVISQKPSRDICQRGTSLTIQCQVDSQVTMMFWYRQQPGQSLTLIATANQGSEATYESGFVIDKFPISRPNLTFSTLTVSNMSPEDSSIYLCSPSLRVGTEAFFGQGTRLTVV.

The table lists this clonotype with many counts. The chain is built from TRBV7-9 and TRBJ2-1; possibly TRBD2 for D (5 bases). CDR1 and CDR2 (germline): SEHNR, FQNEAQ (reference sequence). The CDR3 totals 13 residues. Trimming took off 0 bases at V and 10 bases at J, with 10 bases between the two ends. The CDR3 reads CASSLALGEEQFF. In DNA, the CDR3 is TGTGCCAGCAGCTTAGCCCTCGGGGAGGAGCAGTTCTTC.

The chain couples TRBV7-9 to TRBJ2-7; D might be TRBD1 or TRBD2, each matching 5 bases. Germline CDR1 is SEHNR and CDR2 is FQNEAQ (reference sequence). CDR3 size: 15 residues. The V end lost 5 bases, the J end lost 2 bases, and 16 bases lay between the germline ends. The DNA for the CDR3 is TGTGCCAGCAGCGCCCCCGGGACGGAACCCTACGAGCAGTACTTC. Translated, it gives CASSAPGTEPYEQYF.

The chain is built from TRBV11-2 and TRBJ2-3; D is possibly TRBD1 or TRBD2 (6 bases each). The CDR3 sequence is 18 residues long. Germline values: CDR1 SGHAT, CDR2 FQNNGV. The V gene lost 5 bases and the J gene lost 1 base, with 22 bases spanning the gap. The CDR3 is CASSDPNVGGPGTDTQYF. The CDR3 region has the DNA TGTGCCAGCAGCGACCCCAACGTCGGGGGCCCGGGCACAGATACGCAGTATTTT. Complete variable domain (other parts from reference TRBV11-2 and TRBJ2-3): EAGVAQSPRYKIIEKRQSVAFWCNPISGHATLYWYQQILGQGPKLLIQFQNNGVVDDSQLPKDRFSAERLKGVDSTLKIQPAKLEDSAVYLCASSDPNVGGPGTDTQYFGPGTRLTVL.

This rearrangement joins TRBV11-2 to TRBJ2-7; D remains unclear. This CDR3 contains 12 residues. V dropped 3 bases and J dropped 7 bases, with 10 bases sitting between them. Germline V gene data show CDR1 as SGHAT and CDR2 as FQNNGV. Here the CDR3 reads CASSLVRFEQYF. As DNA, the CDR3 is TGTGCCAGCAGCTTGGTGAGGTTTGAGCAGTACTTC.

CDR3: CASGITMERVVYNEQFF. CDR3 in DNA: TGTGCCAGCGGGATCACGATGGAGAGGGTTGTCTACAATGAGCAGTTCTTC. The gene calls are TRBV27 and TRBJ2-1; perhaps TRBD2 as D (5 bases). Germline loops: CDR1 MNHEY, CDR2 SMNVEV (reference sequence). Trimming left V 8 bases short and J 3 bases short, with 23 bases between. CDR3 size: 17 residues.

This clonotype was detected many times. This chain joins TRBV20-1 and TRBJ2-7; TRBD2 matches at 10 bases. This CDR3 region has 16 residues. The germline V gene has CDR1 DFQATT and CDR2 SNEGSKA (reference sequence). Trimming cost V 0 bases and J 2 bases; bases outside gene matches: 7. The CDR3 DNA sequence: TGCAGTGCTAGAGATGTTGAACTAGCGGGGACCTACGAGCAGTACTTC. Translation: CSARDVELAGTYEQYF.

CDR3 coding DNA: TGTGCCAGCAGCGTAGTTGCTAGCGGGAGGAATGGGGCCAACGTCCTGACTTTC. Amino acids: CASSVVASGRNGANVLTF. The chain couples TRBV9 to TRBJ2-6; 11 bases line up with TRBD2. V trimming: 0 bases; J trimming: 3 bases; junction bases outside the gene matches: 5. CDR1 is SGDLS and CDR2 is YYNGEE in the germline V gene. CDR3 length: 18 amino acids.

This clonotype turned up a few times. In DNA, the CDR3 is TGCGCCAGCAGCTTCGGGGGGGCGAGCACCGGGGAGCTGTTTTTT. This encodes CASSFGGASTGELFF. The chain recombines TRBV5-1 with TRBJ2-2; TRBD2 matches at 8 bases. The germline V gene has CDR1 SGHRS and CDR2 YFSETQ. J was trimmed by 4 bases and V by 2 bases; bases with no gene match: 4. CDR3 length: 15 residues.

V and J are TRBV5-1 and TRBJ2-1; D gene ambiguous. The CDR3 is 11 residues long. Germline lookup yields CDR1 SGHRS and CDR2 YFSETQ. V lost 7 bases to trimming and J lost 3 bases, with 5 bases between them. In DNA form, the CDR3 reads TGCGCCAGCCGTTACTACAATGAGCAGTTCTTC. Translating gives CASRYYNEQFF.

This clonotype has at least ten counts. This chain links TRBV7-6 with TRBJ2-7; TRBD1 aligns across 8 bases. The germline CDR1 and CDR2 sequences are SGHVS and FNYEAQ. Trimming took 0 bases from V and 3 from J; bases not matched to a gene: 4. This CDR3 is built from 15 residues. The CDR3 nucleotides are TGTGCCAGCAGCTTAGCCCAAGGACAGGGCTACGAGCAGTACTTC. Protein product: CASSLAQGQGYEQYF.

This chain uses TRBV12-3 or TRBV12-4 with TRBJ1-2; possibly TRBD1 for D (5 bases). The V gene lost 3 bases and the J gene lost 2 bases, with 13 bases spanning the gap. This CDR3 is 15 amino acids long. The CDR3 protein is CASSFGGGLNYGYTF. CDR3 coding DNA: TGTGCCAGCAGTTTCGGGGGAGGCTTAAACTATGGCTACACCTTC.

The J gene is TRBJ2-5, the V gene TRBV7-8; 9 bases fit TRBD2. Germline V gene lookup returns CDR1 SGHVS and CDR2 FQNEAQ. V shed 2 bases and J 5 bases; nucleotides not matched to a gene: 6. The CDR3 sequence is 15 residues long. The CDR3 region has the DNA TGTGCCAGCAGCTTATCGGCGGGAGGGTTTGAGACCCAGTACTTC. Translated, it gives CASSLSAGGFETQYF.

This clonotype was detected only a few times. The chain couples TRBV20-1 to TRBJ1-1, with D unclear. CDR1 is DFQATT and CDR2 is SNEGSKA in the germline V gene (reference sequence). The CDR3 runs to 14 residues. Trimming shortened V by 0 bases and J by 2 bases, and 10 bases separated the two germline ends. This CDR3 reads CSARDPQANTEAFF. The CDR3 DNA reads TGCAGTGCTAGAGATCCCCAGGCTAACACTGAAGCTTTCTTT.

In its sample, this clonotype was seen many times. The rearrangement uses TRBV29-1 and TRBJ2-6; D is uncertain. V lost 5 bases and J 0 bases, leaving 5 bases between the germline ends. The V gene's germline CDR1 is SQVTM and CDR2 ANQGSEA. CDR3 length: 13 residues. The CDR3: CSVQSSGANVLTF. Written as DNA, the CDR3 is TGCAGCGTTCAAAGCTCTGGGGCCAACGTCCTGACTTTC.

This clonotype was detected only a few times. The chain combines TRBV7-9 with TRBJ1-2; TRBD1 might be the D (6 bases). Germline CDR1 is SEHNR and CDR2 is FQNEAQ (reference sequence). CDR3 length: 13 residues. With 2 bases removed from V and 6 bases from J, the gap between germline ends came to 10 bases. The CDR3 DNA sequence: TGTGCCAGCAGCTTATTACAGGGACATGGCTACACCTTC. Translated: CASSLLQGHGYTF.

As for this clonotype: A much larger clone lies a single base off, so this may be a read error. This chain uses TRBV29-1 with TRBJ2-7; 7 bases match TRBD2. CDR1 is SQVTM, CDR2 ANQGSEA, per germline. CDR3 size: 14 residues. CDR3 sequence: CSVAHRLAGYEQHF. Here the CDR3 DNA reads TGCAGCGTTGCTCACCGACTAGCCGGCTACGAGCAGCACTTC.

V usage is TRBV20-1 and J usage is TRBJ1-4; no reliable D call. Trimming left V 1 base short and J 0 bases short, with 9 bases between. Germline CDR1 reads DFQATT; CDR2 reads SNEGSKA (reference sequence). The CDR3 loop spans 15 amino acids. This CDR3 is CSARAYKATNEKLFF. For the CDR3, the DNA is TGCAGTGCTAGAGCCTACAAAGCAACTAATGAAAAACTGTTTTTT.

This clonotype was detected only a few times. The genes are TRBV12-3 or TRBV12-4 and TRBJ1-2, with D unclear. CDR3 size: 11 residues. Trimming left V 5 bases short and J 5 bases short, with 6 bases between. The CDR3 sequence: CASSTTYGYTF. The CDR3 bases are TGTGCCAGCAGTACTACATATGGCTACACCTTC.

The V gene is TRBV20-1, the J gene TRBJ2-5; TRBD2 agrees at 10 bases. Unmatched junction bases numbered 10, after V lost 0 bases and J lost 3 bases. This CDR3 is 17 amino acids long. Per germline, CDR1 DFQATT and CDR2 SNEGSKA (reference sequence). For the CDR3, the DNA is TGCAGTGCTAGAGATCGGTATGGGACTAGCGTAGAAGAGACCCAGTACTTC. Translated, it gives CSARDRYGTSVEETQYF.

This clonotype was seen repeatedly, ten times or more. Written as DNA, the CDR3 is TGTGCCACCAGTGACCCTCCCGGGACAGGGCGGACCGGGGAGCTGTTTTTT. Its translation is CATSDPPGTGRTGELFF. The chain recombines TRBV24-1 with TRBJ2-2, with TRBD1 matching over 9 bases. In germline, CDR1 is KGHDR, CDR2 SFDVKD. The CDR3 runs 17 residues. V lost 4 bases to trimming and J lost 5 bases; unmatched junction nucleotides: 10.

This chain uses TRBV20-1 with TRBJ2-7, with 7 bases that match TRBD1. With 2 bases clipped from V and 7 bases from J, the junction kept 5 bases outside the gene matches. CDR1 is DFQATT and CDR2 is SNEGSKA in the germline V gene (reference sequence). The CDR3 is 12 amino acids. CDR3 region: CSARIDRAEQYF. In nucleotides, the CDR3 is TGCAGTGCTAGAATTGACAGGGCAGAGCAGTACTTC.

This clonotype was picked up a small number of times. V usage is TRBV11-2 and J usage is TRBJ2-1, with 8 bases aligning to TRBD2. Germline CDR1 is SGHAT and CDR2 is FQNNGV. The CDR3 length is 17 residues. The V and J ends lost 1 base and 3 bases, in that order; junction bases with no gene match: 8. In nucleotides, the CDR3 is TGTGCCAGCAGCTTAGGAGGGTCTAGCGGGCTCTACAATGAGCAGTTCTTC. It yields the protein CASSLGGSSGLYNEQFF.